This T cell receptor beta chain was sequenced for a study of T cells in women clearing cervical HPV infection. Study summary: Donors had HPV16-related CIN3 or worse; 2 had invasive cancer. Controls were women whose single incident HPV16 infection cleared within 12 months without precancer or cancer. Blood came at first lesion visit for cases, post-clearance for controls.

The trim removed 7 bases at V and 1 base at J, leaving 22 bases unmatched. Germline V gives CDR1 PRHDT, CDR2 FYEKMQ (reference sequence). This CDR3 is built from 20 residues. The method was immunoSEQ multiplex PCR; TCRdb's version includes in-frame clones alone and lacks a portion of them. This table holds about 32,000 clones. Comments on this clone: The CDR3 goes on 3 residues after the read ends, and that part is filled in from the germline J gene.

This chain uses TRBV13 with TRBJ1-5, with 7 positions matching TRBD1. The sequenced sample consisted of blood buffy coat. The sequence was obtained from a woman aged 18-69 years with a cervical HPV16 infection that either progressed to CIN3+ or cleared (not recorded which). The CDR3 region is CASTFPRVGGRRVSNQPQHF. The part of the CDR3 DNA that was read is TGTGCCAGCACCTTCCCGAGGGTAGGGGGCAGGAGGGTAAGCAATCAGCCC.